This T cell receptor beta chain was captured by sequencing in a study of shared clonotypes between healthy human individuals. General study results and limits: Measured sharing among donors was expected to vary with sequencing depth. Non-shared clonotypes had lower generation probabilities than clonotypes shared by all four sorted-subset donors.

Sequencing used immunoSEQ multiplex PCR; TCRdb keeps in-frame clones, though not all of them. The repertoire holds roughly 1,600,000 clones, with 97% to 99% as singletons. Donation came from healthy HIV-negative adults that had no recent acute infections or vaccinations. Regarding this clone: Its antigen is as yet unknown.

V dropped 0 bases and J dropped 0 bases, with 15 bases sitting between them. The CDR3 length is 18 residues. Germline-derived CDR1 and CDR2 are MNHNS and SASEGT. This clonotype originated in a man in his thirties or forties in good health. The sample consisted of naive CD4+ T cells sorted from blood. Subset reported: CD45RA+ positively selected. This sequence joins TRBV6-1 and TRBJ2-1; weak D call: TRBD1 (6 bases). The CDR3 spells CASSEALGAARSYNEQFF. In nucleotides, the CDR3 is TGTGCCAGCAGTGAAGCGCTGGGGGCGGCCCGCTCCTACAATGAGCAGTTCTTC.